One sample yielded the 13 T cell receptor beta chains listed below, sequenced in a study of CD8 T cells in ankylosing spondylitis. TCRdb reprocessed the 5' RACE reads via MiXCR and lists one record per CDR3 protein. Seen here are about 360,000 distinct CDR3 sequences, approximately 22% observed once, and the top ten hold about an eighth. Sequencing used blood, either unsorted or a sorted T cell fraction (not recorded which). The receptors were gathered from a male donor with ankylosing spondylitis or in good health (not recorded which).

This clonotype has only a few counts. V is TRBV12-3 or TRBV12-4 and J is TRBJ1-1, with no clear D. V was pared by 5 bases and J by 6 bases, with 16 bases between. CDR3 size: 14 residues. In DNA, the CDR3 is TGTGCCAGCAGTCATAATCTAGATGAAGCTGAAGCTTTCTTT. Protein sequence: CASSHNLDEAEAFF.

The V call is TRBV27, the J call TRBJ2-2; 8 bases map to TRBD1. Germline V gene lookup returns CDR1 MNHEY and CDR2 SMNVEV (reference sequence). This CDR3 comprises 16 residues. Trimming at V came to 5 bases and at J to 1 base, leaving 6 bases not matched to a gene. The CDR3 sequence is CASSPWTGRNTGELFF. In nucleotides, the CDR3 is TGTGCCAGCAGTCCCTGGACAGGGCGGAACACCGGGGAGCTGTTTTTT.

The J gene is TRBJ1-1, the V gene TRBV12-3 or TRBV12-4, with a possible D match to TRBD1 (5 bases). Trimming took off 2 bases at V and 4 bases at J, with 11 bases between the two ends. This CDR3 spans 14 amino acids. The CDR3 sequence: CASSLWGGGTEAFF. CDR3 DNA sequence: TGTGCCAGCAGTTTATGGGGCGGAGGCACTGAAGCTTTCTTT.

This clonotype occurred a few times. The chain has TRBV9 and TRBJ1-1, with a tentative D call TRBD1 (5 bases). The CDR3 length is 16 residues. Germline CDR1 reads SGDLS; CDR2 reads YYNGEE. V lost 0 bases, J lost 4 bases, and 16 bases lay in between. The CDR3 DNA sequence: TGTGCCAGCAGCGTAGGGCAGGGCCCTATTGGCACTGAAGCTTTCTTT. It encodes CASSVGQGPIGTEAFF.

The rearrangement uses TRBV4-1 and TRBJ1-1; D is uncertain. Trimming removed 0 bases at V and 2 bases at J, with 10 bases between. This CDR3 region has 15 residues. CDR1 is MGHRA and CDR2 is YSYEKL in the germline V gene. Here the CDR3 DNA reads TGCGCCAGCAGCCAAGATAGGGCAGCTAACACTGAAGCTTTCTTT. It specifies CASSQDRAANTEAFF.

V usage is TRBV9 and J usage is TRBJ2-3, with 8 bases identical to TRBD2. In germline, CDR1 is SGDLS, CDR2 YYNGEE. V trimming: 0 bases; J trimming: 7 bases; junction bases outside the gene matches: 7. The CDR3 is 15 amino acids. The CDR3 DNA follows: TGTGCCAGCAGCGTAGATGGCGGGGGGACCTATACGCAGTATTTT. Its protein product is CASSVDGGGTYTQYF.

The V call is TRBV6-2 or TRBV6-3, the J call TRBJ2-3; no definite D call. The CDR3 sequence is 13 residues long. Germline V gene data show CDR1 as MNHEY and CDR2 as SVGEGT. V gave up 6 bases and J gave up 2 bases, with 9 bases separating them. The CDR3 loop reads CASSRFITDTQYF. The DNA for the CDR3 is TGTGCCAGCAGCCGTTTCATCACAGATACGCAGTATTTT.

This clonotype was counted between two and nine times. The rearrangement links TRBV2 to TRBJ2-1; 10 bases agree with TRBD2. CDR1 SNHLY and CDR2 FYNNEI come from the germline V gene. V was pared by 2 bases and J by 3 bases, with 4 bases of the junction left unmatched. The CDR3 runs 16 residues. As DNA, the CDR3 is TGTGCCAGCAGTGAATTAGCGGGGGGTCGCTACAATGAGCAGTTCTTC. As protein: CASSELAGGRYNEQFF.

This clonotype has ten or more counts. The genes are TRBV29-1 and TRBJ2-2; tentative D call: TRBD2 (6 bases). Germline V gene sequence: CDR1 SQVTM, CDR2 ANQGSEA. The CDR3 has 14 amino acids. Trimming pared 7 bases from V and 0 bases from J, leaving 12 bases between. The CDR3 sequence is CSALGLSNTGELFF. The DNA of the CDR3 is TGCAGCGCTCTGGGACTTTCGAACACCGGGGAGCTGTTTTTT.

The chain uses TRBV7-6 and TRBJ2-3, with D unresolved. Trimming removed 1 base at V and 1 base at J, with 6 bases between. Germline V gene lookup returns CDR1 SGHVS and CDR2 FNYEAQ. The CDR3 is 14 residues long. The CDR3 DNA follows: TGTGCCAGCAGCTTAGGTCTGGGCACAGATACGCAGTATTTT. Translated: CASSLGLGTDTQYF. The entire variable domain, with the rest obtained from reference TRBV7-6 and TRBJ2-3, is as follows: GAGVSQSPRYKVTKRGQDVALRCDPISGHVSLYWYRQALGQGPEFLTYFNYEAQQDKSGLPNDRFSAERPEGSISTLTIQRTEQRDSAMYRCASSLGLGTDTQYFGPGTRLTVL.

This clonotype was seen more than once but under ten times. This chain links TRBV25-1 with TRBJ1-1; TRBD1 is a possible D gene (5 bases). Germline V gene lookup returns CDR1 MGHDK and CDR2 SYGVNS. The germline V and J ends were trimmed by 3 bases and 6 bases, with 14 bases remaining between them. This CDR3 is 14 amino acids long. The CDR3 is CASSDLSGAAEAFF. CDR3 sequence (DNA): TGTGCCAGCAGTGACTTATCTGGGGCGGCTGAAGCTTTCTTT.

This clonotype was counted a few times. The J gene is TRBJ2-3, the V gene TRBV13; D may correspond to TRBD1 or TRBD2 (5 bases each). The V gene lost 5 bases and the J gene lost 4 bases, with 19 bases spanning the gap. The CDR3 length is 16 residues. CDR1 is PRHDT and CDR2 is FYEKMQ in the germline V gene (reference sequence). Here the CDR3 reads CASSPGTLRGADTQYF. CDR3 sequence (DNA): TGTGCCAGCAGCCCCGGGACCCTAAGGGGCGCAGATACGCAGTATTTT. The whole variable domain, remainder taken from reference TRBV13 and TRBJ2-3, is AAGVIQSPRHLIKEKRETATLKCYPIPRHDTVYWYQQGPGQDPQFLISFYEKMQSDKGSIPDRFSAQQFSDYHSELNMSSLELGDSALYFCASSPGTLRGADTQYFGPGTRLTVL.

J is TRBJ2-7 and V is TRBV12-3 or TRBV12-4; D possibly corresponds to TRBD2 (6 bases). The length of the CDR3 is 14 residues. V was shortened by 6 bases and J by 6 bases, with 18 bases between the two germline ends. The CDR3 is CASSHWGVGPEQYF. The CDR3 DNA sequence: TGTGCCAGCAGCCACTGGGGGGTGGGGCCCGAGCAGTACTTC.